This TCR beta chain was identified in a study of blood T cell repertoires in COVID-19 (TCRdb year 2020). At the level of the whole study: Samples covering the acute and convalescent phases of COVID-19 were provided by collaborators in the United States, Italy and Spain. The material from the prospective study consisted of cDNA or gDNA derived from T cells, B-cell-depleted T cells, or PBMCs. Subjects who had been exposed to COVID-19, were actively infected with it, or had recovered from it provided the deeply sampled blood TCRbeta repertoires that made up the dataset. A freely available public database, intended as a resource for researchers studying the immune response to SARS-CoV-2, is where the repertoires were released. The samples were drawn from two sources: the first 160 participants of the ongoing ImmuneRACE study, and over 950 subjects contributed by 6 global collaborators. Nearly every sample came with metadata listing a de-identified subject ID, COVID-19 status, age in years and sex. Where available, HLA class I and class II types were taken from metadata supplied by the sample provider and were not determined by assay-based typing. Here is what the overall study found, with its caveats: The amount of clinical and demographic metadata varied by source and participant and was provided uncurated.

CDR1 and CDR2, looked up from the germline V gene (reference sequence), are LNHDA and SQIVND. A distance of 10 bases separates the germline ends of V and J, which lose 0 bases and 7 bases respectively. Counted from cysteine to phenylalanine, this CDR3 has 14 amino acids. Of all the DNA, just the CDR3 is kept, 42 bases in frame from base 1. TCRbeta CDR3 regions were amplified from genomic DNA using the immunoSEQ Assay, a bias-controlled multiplex PCR. As for the authors' bioinformatics: Within the assay, amplification of reference gene primers was used to estimate how many nucleated cells each sample contained. To quantify the absolute abundance of each unique TCRbeta CDR3 rearrangement, sequence reads were collapsed and filtered. For each sample, productive Simpson clonality was calculated by taking the square root of Simpson's diversity index across productive rearrangements. TCRdb retrieved this table from immuneACCESS and kept in-frame rearrangements only. Not all clones are present; in checked studies, unresolved V genes account for under half, and no reason is known for the remainder. D and trimming come from the DNA, and the V and J calls and clone size come from that table. Counted in this sample were 110,000 or so clones; 80% to 90% of them appeared once. Roughly 4.4% of the sample rests with the top ten.

Concerning this clone: Its antigen specificity is not known. No much larger clone exists at a distance of one base, and base qualities are not known.

Whole blood was collected in K2EDTA tubes by collaborating institutions according to the institutions' own protocols. Collaborator samples were shipped for TCRbeta analysis as frozen whole blood, isolated PBMCs, or DNA extracted from either sample type. The V and J genes are TRBV19 and TRBJ2-1; TRBD2 is a possible D gene, resting on 7 matching bases. This clonotype was obtained from a woman in her fifties or sixties with acute or convalescent COVID-19. Sequencing used peripheral blood. In nucleotide form, the sequence is TGTGCCAGTAGTATAGATCGGGGGGCGAATGAGCAGTTCTTC. The encoded protein is CASSIDRGANEQFF.